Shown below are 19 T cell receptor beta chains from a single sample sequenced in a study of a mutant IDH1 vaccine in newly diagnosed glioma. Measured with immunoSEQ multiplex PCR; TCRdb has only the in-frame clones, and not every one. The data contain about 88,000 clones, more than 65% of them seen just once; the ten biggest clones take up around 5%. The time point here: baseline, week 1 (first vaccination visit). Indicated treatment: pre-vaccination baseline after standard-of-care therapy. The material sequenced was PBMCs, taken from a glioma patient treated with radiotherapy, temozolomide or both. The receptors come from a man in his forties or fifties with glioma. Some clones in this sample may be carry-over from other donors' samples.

The CDR3 is CASIEGQGYGYTF. Written as DNA, the CDR3 is TGTGCCAGCATCGAGGGACAGGGCTATGGCTACACCTTC. The chain carries TRBV7-9 and TRBJ1-2; 9 nucleotides match TRBD1. The CDR3 has 13 residues. Looked up from germline, CDR1 is SEHNR and CDR2 is FQNEAQ (reference sequence). J gave up 4 bases and V 7 bases, and 4 bases lay outside the gene matches.

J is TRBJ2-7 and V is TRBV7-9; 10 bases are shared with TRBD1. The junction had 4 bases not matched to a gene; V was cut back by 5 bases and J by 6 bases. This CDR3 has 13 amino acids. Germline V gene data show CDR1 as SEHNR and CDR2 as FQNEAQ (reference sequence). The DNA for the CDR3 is TGTGCCAGCAGCCCCCGGGACAGGGGCGAGCAGTACTTC. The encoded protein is CASSPRDRGEQYF.

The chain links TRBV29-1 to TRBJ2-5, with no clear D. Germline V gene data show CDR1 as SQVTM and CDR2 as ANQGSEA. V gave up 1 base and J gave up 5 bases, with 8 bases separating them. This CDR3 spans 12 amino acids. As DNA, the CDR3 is TGCAGCGTTGAAGGGGGTCGGGAGACCCAGTACTTC. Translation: CSVEGGRETQYF.

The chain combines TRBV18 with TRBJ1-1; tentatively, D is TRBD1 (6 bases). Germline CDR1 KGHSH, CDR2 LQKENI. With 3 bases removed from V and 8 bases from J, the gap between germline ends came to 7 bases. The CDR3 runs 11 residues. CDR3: CASSPDREAFF. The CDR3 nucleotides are TGTGCCAGCTCACCTGACAGGGAAGCTTTCTTT. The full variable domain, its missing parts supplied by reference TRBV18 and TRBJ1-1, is NAGVMQNPRHLVRRRGQEARLRCSPMKGHSHVYWYRQLPEEGLKFMVYLQKENIIDESGMPKERFSAEFPKEGPSILRIQQVVRGDSAAYFCASSPDREAFFGQGTRLTVV.

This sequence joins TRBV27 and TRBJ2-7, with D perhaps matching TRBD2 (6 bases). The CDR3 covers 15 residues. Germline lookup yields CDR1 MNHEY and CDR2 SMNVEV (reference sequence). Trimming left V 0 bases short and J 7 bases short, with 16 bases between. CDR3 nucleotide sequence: TGTGCCAGCAGTTTATCGGGGGGACGTTCGGGGGAGCAGTACTTC. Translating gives CASSLSGGRSGEQYF.

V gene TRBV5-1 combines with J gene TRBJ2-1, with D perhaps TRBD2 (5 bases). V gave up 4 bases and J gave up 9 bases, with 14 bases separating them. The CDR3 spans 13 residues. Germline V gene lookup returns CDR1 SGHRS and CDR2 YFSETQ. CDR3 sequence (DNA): TGCGCCAGCAGCCGAATCCTAGGAGGTGAGCAGTTCTTC. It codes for CASSRILGGEQFF.

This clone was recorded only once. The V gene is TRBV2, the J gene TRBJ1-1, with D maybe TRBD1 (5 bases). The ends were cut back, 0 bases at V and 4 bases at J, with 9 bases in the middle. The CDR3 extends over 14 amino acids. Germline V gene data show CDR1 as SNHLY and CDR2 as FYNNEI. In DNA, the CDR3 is TGTGCCAGCAGTGAAGCGCTGGGGGGCACTGAAGCTTTCTTT. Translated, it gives CASSEALGGTEAFF. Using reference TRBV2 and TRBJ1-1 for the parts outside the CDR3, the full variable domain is EPEVTQTPSHQVTQMGQEVILRCVPISNHLYFYWYRQILGQKVEFLVSFYNNEISEKSEIFDDQFSVERPDGSNFTLKIRSTKLEDSAMYFCASSEALGGTEAFFGQGTRLTVV.

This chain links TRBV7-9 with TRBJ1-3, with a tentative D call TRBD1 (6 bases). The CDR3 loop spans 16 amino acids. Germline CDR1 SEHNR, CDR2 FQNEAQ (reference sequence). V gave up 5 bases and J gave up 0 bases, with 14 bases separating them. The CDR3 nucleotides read TGTGCCAGCAGCCCCACGACAGGTTACTCTGGAAACACCATATATTTT. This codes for CASSPTTGYSGNTIYF.

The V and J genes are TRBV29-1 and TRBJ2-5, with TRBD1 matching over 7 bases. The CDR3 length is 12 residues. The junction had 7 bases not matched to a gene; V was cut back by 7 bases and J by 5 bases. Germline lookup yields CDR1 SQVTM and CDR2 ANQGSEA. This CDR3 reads CSGGRQGETQYF. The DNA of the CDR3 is TGCAGCGGAGGTCGACAGGGTGAGACCCAGTACTTC.

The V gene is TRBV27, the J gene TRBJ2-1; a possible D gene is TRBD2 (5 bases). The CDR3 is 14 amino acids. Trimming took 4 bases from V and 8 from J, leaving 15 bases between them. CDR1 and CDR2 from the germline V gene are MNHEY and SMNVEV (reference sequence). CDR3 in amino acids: CASSSRNRGHEQFF. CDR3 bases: TGTGCCAGCAGTTCGCGTAACAGAGGGCATGAGCAGTTCTTC.

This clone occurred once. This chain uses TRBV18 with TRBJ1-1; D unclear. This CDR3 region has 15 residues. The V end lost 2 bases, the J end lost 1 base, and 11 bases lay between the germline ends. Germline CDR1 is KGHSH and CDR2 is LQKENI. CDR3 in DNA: TGTGCCAGCTCACCAGCCGGCACGAAGAACACTGAAGCTTTCTTT. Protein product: CASSPAGTKNTEAFF.

The CDR3: CASSLAGDQPQHF. CDR3 bases: TGTGCCAGCAGCTTGGCAGGAGATCAGCCCCAGCATTTT. The chain carries TRBV5-5 and TRBJ1-5, with D hard to call. Germline V CDR1 and CDR2: SGHKS, YYEKEE (reference sequence). Between the trimmed V and J ends, which lost 0 bases and 5 bases, there was a span of 6 bases. CDR3 length: 13 residues.

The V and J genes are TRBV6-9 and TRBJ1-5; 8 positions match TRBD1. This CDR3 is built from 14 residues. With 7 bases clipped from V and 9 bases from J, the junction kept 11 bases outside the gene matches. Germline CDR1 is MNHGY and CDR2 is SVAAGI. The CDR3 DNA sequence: TGTGCCAGCAATCAGGGGGCAGATATCGGGCCCCAGCATTTT. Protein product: CASNQGADIGPQHF.

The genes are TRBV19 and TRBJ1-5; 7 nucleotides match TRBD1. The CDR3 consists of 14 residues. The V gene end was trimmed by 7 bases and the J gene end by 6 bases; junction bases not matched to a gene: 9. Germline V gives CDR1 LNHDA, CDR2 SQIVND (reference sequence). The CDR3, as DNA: TGTGCCAGTAAGCAGGGGGTCGCTTTTCAGCCCCAGCATTTT. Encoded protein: CASKQGVAFQPQHF.

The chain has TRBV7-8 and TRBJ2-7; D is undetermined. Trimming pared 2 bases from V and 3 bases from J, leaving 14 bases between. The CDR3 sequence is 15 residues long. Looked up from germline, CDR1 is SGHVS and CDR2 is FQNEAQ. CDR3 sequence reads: CASSLIPDGRYEQYF. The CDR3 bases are TGTGCCAGCAGCTTAATCCCGGACGGCCGCTACGAGCAGTACTTC.

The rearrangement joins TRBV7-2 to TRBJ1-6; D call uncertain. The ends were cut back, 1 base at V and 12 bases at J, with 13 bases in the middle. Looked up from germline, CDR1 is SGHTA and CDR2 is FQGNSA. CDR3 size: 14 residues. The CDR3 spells CASSLVVEGRPLHF. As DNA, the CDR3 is TGTGCCAGCAGCTTAGTAGTGGAGGGAAGACCCCTCCACTTT.

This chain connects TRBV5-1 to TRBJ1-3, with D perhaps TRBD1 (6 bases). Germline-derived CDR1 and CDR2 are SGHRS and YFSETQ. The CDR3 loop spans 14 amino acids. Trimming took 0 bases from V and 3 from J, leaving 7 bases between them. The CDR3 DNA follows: TGCGCCAGCAGCTTGGAGGGGGTTGGAAACACCATATATTTT. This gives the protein CASSLEGVGNTIYF.

CDR3 bases: TGTGCCAGCAGTCCGGGACAGGGGGCGGCGTTCGATGGCTACACCTTC. Translation: CASSPGQGAAFDGYTF. The genes are TRBV27 and TRBJ1-2; 12 nucleotides line up with TRBD1. The junction had 10 bases not matched to a gene; V was cut back by 5 bases and J by 6 bases. The CDR3 has 16 residues. Germline-derived CDR1 and CDR2 are MNHEY and SMNVEV (reference sequence).

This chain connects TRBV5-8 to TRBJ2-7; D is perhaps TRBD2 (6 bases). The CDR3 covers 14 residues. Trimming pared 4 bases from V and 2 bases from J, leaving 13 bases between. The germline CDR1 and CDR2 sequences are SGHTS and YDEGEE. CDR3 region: CASSRRRGPYEQYF. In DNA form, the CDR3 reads TGTGCCAGCAGCCGGAGGCGGGGACCCTACGAGCAGTACTTC.